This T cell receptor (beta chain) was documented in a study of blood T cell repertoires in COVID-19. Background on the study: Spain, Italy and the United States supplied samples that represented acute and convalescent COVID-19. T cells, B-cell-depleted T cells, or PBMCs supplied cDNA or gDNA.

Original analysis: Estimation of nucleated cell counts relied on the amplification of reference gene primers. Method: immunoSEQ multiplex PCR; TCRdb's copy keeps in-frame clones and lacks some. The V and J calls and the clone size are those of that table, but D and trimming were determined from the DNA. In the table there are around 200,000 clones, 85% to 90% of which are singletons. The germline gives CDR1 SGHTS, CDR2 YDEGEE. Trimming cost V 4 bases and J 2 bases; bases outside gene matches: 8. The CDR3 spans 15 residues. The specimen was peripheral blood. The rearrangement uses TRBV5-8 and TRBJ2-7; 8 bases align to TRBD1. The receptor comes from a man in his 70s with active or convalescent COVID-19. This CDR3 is CASSPQTGATYEQYF. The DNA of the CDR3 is TGTGCCAGCAGCCCCCAGACAGGGGCGACCTACGAGCAGTACTTC. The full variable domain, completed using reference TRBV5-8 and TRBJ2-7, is EAGVTQSPTHLIKTRGQQATLRCSPISGHTSVYWYQQALGLGLQFLLWYDEGEERNRGNFPPRFSGRQFPNYSSELNVNALELEDSALYLCASSPQTGATYEQYFGPGTRLTVT.